The entry below describes one TCR beta chain. The data originate from a study of T cell responses to AZD1222 COVID-19 vaccine. Measured with immunoSEQ multiplex PCR; TCRdb has only the in-frame clones, and not every one. This sample has about 140,000 clones, with 75% to 95% found just once. The sequence was obtained from an adult in good health. The sequencing used peripheral blood, collected on day 0 of AZD1222 vaccination.

The chain's CDR3 is CSASSGATGELFF. DNA of the CDR3: TGCAGTGCTAGTTCAGGGGCTACCGGGGAGCTGTTTTTT. This sequence joins TRBV20-1 and TRBJ2-2; D possibly corresponds to TRBD1 (6 bases). Germline CDR1 DFQATT, CDR2 SNEGSKA (reference sequence). This CDR3 region has 13 residues. Trimming stripped 3 bases from V and 5 bases from J, with 10 bases between.